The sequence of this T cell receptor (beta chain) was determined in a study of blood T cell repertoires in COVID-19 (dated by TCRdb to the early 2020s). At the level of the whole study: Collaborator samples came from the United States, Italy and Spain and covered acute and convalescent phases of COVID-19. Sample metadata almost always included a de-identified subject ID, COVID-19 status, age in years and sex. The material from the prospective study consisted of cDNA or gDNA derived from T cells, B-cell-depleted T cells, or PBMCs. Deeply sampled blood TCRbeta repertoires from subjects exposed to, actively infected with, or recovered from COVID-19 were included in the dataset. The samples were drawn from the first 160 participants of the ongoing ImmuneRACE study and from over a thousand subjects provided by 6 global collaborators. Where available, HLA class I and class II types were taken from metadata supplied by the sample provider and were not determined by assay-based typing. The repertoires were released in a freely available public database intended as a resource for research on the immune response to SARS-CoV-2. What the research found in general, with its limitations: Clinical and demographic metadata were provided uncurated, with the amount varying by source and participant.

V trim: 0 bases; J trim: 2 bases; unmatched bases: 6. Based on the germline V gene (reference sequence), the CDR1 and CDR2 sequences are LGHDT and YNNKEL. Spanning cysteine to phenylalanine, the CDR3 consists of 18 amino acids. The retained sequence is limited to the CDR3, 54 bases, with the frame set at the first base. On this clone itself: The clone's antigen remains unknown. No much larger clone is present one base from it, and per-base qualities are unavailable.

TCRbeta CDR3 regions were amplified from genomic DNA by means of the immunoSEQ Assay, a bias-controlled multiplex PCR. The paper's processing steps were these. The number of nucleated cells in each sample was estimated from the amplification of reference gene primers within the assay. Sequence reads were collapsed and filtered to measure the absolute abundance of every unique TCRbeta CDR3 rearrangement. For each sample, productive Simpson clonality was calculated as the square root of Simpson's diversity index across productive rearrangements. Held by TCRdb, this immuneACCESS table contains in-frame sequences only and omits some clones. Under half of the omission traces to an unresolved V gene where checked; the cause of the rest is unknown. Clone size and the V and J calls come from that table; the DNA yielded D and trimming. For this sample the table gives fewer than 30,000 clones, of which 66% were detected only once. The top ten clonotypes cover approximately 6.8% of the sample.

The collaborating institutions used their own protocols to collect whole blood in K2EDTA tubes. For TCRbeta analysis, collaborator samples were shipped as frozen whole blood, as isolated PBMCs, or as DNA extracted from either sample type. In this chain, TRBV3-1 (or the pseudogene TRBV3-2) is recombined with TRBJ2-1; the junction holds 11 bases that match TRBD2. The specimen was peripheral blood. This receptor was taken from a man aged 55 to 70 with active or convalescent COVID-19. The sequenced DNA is TGTGCCAGCAGCCAAGATCTAGCGGGGGGCGGGGCCTACAATGAGCAGTTCTTC. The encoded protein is CASSQDLAGGGAYNEQFF.